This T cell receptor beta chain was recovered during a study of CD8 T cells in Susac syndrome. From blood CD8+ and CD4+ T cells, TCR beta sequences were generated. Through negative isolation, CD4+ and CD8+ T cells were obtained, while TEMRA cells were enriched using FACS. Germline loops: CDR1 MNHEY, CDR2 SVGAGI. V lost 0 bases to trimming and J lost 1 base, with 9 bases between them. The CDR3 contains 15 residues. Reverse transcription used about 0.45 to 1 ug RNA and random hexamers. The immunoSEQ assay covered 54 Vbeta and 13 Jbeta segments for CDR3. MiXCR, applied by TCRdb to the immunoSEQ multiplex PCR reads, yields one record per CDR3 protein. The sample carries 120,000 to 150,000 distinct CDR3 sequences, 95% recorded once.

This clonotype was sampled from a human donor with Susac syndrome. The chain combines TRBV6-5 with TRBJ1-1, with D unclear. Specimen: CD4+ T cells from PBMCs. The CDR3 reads CASSYSTSGNTEAFF. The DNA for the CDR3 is TGTGCCAGCAGTTACTCGACTTCGGGGAACACTGAAGCTTTCTTT.